This T cell receptor beta chain is drawn from a study of T cells after yellow fever vaccination. Worth noting for this clonotype: The antigen is not known.

MiXCR, run by TCRdb on the 5' RACE reads, gives a single entry per CDR3 protein. The sample has 400,000 or so distinct CDR3 sequences; 6.2% are singletons. Overall study results and limits: A weaker but faster secondary response was observed, peaking on day 5 versus 15. In post-booster samples, most primary-vaccination clones reappeared (about 95% CD4, roughly 90% CD8). The CD4 and CD8 compartments had a small share of their clonotypes in common.

CDR1 and CDR2 (germline): SGHTA, FQGNSA. Between the trimmed V and J ends, which lost 4 bases and 4 bases, there was a span of 13 bases. The CDR3 is 14 residues long. The sequences come from PBMCs, collected 5 days after the yellow fever booster vaccination. The TCR sequence derives from a man aged 25 to 45 who received the YFV17D yellow fever vaccine. This sequence joins TRBV7-2 and TRBJ2-5; no definite D call. The CDR3 protein is CASSSFGEGETQYF. CDR3 nucleotide sequence: TGTGCCAGCAGCTCATTTGGTGAAGGAGAGACCCAGTACTTC.